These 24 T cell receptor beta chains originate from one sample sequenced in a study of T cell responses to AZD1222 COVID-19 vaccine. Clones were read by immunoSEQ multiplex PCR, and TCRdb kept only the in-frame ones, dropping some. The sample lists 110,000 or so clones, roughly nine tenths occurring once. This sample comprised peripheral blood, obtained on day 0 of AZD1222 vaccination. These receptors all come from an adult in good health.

The CDR3 DNA reads as TGTGCCAGCAGCCAGGCAGGACTAGCGGCGAACACCGGGGAGCTGTTTTTT. It translates to CASSQAGLAANTGELFF. This chain links TRBV3-1 (or the pseudogene TRBV3-2) with TRBJ2-2; 10 bases match TRBD2. CDR1 is LGHDT, CDR2 YNNKEL, per germline (reference sequence). The CDR3 contains 17 residues. Germline trimming cut 3 bases from V and 0 bases from J; bases unmatched to any gene: 4.

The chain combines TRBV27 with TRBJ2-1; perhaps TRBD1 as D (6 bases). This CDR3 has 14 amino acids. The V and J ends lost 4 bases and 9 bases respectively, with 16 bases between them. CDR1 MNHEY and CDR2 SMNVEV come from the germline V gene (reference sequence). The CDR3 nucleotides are TGTGCCAGCAGTTACCGCCGTCAGGGGACTGAGCAGTTCTTC. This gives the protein CASSYRRQGTEQFF.

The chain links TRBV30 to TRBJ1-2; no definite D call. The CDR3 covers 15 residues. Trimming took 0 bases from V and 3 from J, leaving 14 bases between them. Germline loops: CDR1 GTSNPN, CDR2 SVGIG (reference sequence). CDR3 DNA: TGTGCCTGGAGTGTACTGGGTAGGGTGGACTATGGCTACACCTTC. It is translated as CAWSVLGRVDYGYTF.

The CDR3 bases are TGTGCCAGCAGTGAAGGGCCACAGAGAGGAAAACTGTTTTTT. It is translated as CASSEGPQRGKLFF. This chain joins TRBV2 and TRBJ1-4; D uncertain. Per germline, CDR1 SNHLY and CDR2 FYNNEI. V was shortened by 1 base and J by 10 bases, with 13 bases between the two germline ends. This CDR3 region has 14 residues. Complete variable domain (other parts from reference TRBV2 and TRBJ1-4): EPEVTQTPSHQVTQMGQEVILRCVPISNHLYFYWYRQILGQKVEFLVSFYNNEISEKSEIFDDQFSVERPDGSNFTLKIRSTKLEDSAMYFCASSEGPQRGKLFFGSGTQLSVL.

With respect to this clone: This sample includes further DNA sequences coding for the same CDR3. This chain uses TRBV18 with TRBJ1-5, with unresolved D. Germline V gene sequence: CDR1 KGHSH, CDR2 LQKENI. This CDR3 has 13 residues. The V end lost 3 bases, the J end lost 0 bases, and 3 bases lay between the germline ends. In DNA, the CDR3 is TGTGCCAGCTCACCTGATAGCAATCAGCCCCAGCATTTT. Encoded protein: CASSPDSNQPQHF.

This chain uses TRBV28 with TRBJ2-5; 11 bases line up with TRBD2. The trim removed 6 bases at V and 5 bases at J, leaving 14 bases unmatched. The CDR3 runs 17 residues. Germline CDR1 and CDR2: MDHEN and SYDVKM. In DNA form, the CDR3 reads TGTGCCAGCAGCAATAGACTAGCGGGAAGGGTGTGGGAGACCCAGTACTTC. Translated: CASSNRLAGRVWETQYF. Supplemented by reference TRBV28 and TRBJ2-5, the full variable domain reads DVKVTQSSRYLVKRTGEKVFLECVQDMDHENMFWYRQDPGLGLRLIYFSYDVKMKEKGDIPEGYSVSREKKERFSLILESASTNQTSMYLCASSNRLAGRVWETQYFGPGTRLLVL.

CDR3 bases: TGTGCCAGCAGCTTAGCGGAGGGGGTTAGCTATGGCTACACCTTC. It translates to CASSLAEGVSYGYTF. The gene calls are TRBV7-6 and TRBJ1-2, with D maybe TRBD1 (6 bases). The V gene lost 0 bases and the J gene lost 4 bases, with 12 bases spanning the gap. There are 15 residues in the CDR3. Germline V CDR1 and CDR2: SGHVS, FNYEAQ. Full variable domain (missing parts from reference TRBV7-6 and TRBJ1-2): GAGVSQSPRYKVTKRGQDVALRCDPISGHVSLYWYRQALGQGPEFLTYFNYEAQQDKSGLPNDRFSAERPEGSISTLTIQRTEQRDSAMYRCASSLAEGVSYGYTFGSGTRLTVV.

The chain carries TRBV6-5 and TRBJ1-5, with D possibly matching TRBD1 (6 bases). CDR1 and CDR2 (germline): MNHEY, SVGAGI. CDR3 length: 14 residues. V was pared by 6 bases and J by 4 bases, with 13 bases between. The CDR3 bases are TGTGCCAGCAGGGGGGCGGGGGATAATCAGCCCCAGCATTTT. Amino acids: CASRGAGDNQPQHF.

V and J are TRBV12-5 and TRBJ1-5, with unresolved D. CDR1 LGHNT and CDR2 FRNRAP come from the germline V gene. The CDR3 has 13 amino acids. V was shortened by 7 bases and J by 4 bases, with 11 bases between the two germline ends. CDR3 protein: CASALMVNQPQHF. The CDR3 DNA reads TGTGCTAGTGCCCTTATGGTAAATCAGCCCCAGCATTTT.

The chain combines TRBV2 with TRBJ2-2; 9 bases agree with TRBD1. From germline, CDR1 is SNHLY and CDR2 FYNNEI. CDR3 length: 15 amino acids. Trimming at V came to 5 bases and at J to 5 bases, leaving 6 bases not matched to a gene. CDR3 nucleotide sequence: TGTGCCAGCAGTATAAACAGGGGGCGTACCGGGGAGCTGTTTTTT. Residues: CASSINRGRTGELFF.

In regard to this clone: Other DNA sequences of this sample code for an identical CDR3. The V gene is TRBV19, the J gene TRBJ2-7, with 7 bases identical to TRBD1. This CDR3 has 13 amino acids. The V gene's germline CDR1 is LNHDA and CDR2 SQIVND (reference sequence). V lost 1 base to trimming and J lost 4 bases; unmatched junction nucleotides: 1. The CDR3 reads CASSIGQGYEQYF. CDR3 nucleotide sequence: TGTGCCAGTAGTATAGGACAGGGATACGAGCAGTACTTC. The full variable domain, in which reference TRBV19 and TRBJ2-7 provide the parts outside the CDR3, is DGGITQSPKYLFRKEGQNVTLSCEQNLNHDAMYWYRQDPGQGLRLIYYSQIVNDFQKGDIAEGYSVSREKKESFPLTVTSAQKNPTAFYLCASSIGQGYEQYFGPGTRLTVT.

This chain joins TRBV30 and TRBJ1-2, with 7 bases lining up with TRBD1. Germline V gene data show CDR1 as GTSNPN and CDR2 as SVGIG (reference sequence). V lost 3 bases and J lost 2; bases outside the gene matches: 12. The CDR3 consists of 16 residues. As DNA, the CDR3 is TGTGCCTGGAGCTTTACCTCGGGACAGAGGAACTATGGCTACACCTTC. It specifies CAWSFTSGQRNYGYTF.

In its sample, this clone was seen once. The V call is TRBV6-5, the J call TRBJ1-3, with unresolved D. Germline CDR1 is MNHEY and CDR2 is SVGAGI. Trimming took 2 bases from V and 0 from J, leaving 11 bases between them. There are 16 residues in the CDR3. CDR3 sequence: CASSYDFRTSGNTIYF. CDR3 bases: TGTGCCAGCAGTTACGATTTCCGTACCTCTGGAAACACCATATATTTT.

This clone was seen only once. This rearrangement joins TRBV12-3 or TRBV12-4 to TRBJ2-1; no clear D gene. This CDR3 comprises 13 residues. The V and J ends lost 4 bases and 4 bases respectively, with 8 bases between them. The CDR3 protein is CASSWGFYNEQFF. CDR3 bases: TGTGCCAGCAGTTGGGGATTTTACAATGAGCAGTTCTTC.

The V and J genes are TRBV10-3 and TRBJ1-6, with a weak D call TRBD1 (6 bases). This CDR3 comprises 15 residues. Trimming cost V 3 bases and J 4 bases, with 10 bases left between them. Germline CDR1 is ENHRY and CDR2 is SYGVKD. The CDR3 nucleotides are TGTGCCATCAGTGATCAGGGGAGGTATAATTCACCCCTCCACTTT. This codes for CAISDQGRYNSPLHF.

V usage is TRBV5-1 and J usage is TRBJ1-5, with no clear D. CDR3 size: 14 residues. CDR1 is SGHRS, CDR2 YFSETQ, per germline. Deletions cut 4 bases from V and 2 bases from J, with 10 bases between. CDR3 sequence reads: CASSPGSGNQPQHF. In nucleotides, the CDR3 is TGCGCCAGCAGCCCGGGATCGGGCAATCAGCCCCAGCATTTT.

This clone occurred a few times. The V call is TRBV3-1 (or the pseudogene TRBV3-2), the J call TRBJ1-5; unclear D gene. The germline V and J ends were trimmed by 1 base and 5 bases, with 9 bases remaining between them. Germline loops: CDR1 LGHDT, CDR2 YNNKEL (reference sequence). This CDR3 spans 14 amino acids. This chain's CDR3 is CASSQGDPDQPQHF. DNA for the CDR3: TGTGCCAGCAGCCAAGGCGATCCTGATCAGCCCCAGCATTTT.

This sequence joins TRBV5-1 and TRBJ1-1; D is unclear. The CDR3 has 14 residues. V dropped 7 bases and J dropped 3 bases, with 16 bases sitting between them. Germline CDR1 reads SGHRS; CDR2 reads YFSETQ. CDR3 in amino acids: CASRAGSLDTEAFF. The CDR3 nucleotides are TGCGCCAGCCGCGCCGGGTCTCTAGACACTGAAGCTTTCTTT.

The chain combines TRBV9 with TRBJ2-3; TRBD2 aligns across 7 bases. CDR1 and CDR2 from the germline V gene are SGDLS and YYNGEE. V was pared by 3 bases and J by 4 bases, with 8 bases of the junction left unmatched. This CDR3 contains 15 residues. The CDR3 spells CASSASGREADTQYF. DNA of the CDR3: TGTGCCAGCAGCGCTAGCGGCCGGGAGGCAGATACGCAGTATTTT.

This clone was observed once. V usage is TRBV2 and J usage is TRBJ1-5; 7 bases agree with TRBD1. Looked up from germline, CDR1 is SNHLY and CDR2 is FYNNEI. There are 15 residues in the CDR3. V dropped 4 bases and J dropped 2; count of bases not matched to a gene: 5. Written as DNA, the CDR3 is TGTGCCAGCAGTGGACCCCAGGGGGGCAATCAGCCCCAGCATTTT. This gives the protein CASSGPQGGNQPQHF.

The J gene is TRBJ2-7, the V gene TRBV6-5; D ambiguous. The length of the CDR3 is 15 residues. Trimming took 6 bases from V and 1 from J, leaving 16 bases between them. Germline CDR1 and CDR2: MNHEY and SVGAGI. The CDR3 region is CASSSPSGQSYEQYF. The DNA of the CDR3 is TGTGCCAGCAGCTCCCCCTCGGGCCAATCCTACGAGCAGTACTTC.

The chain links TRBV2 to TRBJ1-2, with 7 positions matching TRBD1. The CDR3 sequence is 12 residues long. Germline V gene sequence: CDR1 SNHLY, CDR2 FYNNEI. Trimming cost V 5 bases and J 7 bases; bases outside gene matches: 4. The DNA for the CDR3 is TGTGCCAGCAGTTCACGACAGGGTGGCTACACCTTC. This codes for CASSSRQGGYTF.

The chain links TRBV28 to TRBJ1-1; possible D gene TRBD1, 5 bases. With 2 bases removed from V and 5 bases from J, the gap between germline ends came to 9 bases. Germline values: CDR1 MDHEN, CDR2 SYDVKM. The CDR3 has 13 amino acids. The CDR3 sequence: CASSLGGRTEAFF. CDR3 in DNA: TGTGCCAGCAGTTTAGGGGGTAGGACTGAAGCTTTCTTT.

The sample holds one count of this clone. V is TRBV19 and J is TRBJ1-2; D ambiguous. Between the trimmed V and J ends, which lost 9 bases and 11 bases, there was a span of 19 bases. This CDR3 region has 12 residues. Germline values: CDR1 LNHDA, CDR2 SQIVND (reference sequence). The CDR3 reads CAREDDREVYTF. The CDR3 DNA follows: TGTGCCAGAGAGGATGATAGGGAGGTTTACACCTTC.